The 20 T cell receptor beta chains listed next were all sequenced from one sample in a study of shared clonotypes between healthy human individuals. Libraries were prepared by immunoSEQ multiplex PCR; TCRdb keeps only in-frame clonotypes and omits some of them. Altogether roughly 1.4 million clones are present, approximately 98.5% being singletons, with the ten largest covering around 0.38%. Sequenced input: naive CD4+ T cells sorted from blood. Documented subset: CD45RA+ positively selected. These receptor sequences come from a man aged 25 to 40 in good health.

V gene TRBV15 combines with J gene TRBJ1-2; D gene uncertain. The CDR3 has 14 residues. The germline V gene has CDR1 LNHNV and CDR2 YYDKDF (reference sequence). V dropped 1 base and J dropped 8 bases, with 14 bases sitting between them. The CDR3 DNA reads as TGTGCCACCAGCAGAGCTGGGGTCGAACCAGGCTACACCTTC. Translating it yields CATSRAGVEPGYTF.

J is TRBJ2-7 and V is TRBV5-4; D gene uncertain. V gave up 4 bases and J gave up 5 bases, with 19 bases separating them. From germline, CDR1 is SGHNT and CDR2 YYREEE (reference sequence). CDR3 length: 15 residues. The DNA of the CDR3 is TGTGCCAGCAGCCCAATGGCATGGCAGGACCACGAGCAGTACTTC. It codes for CASSPMAWQDHEQYF.

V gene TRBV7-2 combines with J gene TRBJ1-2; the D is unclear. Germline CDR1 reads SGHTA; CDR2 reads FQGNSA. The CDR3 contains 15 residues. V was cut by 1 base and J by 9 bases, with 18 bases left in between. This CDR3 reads CASSLVGFQTHRYTF. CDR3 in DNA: TGTGCCAGCAGCTTAGTGGGGTTTCAGACTCATCGCTACACCTTC.

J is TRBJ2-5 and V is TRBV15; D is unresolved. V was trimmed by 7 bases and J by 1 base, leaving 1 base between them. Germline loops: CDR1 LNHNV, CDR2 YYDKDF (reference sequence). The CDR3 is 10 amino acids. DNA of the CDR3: TGTGCCACCACCCAAGAGACCCAGTACTTC. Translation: CATTQETQYF.

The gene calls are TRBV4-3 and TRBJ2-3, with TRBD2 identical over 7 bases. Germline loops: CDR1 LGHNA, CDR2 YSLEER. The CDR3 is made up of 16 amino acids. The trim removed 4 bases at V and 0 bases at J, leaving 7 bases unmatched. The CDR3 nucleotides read TGCGCCAGCAGCCGACAACTAGCGCCTAGCACAGATACGCAGTATTTT. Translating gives CASSRQLAPSTDTQYF.

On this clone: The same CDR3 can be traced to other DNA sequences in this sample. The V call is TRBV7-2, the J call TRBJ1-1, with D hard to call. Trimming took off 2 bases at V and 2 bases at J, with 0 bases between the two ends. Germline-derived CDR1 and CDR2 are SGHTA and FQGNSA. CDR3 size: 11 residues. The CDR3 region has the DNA TGTGCCAGCAGCTTAAACACTGAAGCTTTCTTT. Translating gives CASSLNTEAFF. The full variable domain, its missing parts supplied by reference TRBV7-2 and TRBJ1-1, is GAGVSQSPSNKVTEKGKDVELRCDPISGHTALYWYRQSLGQGLEFLIYFQGNSAPDKSGLPSDRFSAERTGGSVSTLTIQRTQQEDSAVYLCASSLNTEAFFGQGTRLTVV.

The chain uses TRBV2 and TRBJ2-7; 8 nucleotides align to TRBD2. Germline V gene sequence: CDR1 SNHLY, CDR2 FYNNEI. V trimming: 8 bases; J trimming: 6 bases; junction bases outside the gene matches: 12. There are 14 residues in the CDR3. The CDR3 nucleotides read TGTGCCAGCGTCAAGTTACTAGCGGACGGCGAGCAGTACTTC. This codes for CASVKLLADGEQYF.

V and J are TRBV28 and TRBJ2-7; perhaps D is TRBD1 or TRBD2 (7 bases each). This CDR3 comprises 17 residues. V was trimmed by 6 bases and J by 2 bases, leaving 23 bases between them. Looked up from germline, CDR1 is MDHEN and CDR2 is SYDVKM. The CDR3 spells CASRTTIRQGGAYEQYF. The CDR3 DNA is TGTGCCAGCAGGACGACCATACGACAGGGAGGGGCCTACGAGCAGTACTTC.

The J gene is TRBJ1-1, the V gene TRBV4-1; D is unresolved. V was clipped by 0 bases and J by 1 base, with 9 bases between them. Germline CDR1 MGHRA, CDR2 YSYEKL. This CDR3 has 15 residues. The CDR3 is CASSQERWGNTEAFF. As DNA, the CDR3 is TGCGCCAGCAGCCAAGAGAGGTGGGGGAACACTGAAGCTTTCTTT.

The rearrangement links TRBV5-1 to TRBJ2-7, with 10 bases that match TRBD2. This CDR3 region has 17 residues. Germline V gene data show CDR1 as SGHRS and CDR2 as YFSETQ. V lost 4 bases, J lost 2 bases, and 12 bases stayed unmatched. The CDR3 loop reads CASSHGGGTSETYEQYF. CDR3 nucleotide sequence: TGCGCCAGCAGCCACGGAGGGGGGACTAGCGAGACCTACGAGCAGTACTTC.

The CDR3 DNA sequence: TGTGCCAGCAGCTTGGGGCCCTTTACCTACGAGCAGTACTTC. Amino acid sequence: CASSLGPFTYEQYF. V and J are TRBV5-6 and TRBJ2-7; D is unclear. The germline V and J ends were trimmed by 0 bases and 2 bases, with 9 bases remaining between them. The CDR3 has 14 amino acids. Germline loops: CDR1 SGHDT, CDR2 YYEEEE.

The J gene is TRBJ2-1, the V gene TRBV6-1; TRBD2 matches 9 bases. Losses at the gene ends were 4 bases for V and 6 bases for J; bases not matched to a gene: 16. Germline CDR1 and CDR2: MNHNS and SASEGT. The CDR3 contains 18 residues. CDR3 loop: CASSAVWGLAGNGNEQFF. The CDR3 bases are TGTGCCAGCAGTGCTGTGTGGGGCCTAGCGGGGAACGGCAATGAGCAGTTCTTC.

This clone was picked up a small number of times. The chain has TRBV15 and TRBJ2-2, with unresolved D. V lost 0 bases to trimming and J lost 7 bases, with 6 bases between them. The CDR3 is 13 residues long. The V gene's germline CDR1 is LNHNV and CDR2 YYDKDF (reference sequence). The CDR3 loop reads CATSRERYGELFF. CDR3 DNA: TGTGCCACCAGCAGAGAGAGATACGGGGAGCTGTTTTTT.

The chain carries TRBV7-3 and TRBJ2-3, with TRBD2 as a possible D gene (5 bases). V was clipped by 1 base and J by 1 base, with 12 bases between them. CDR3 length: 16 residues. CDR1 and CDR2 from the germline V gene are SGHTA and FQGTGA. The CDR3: CASSLKPQRGTDTQYF. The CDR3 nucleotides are TGTGCCAGCAGCTTAAAGCCACAGAGGGGCACAGATACGCAGTATTTT.

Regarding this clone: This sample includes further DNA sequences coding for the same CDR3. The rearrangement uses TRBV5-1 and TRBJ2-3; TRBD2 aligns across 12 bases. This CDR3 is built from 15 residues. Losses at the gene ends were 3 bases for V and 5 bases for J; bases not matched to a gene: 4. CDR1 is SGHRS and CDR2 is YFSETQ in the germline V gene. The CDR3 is CASSSLAGGGDTQYF. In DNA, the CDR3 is TGCGCCAGCAGCTCTCTAGCGGGAGGGGGAGATACGCAGTATTTT. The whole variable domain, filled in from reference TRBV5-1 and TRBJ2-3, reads KAGVTQTPRYLIKTRGQQVTLSCSPISGHRSVSWYQQTPGQGLQFLFEYFSETQRNKGNFPGRFSGRQFSNSRSEMNVSTLELGDSALYLCASSSLAGGGDTQYFGPGTRLTVL.

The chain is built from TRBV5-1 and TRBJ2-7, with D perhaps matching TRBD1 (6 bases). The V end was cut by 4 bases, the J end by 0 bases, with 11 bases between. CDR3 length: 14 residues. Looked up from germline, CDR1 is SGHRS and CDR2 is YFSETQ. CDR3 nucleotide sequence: TGCGCCAGCAGCCCACAGGGCTCCTCCTACGAGCAGTACTTC. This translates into CASSPQGSSYEQYF. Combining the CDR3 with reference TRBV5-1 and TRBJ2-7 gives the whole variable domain KAGVTQTPRYLIKTRGQQVTLSCSPISGHRSVSWYQQTPGQGLQFLFEYFSETQRNKGNFPGRFSGRQFSNSRSEMNVSTLELGDSALYLCASSPQGSSYEQYFGPGTRLTVT.

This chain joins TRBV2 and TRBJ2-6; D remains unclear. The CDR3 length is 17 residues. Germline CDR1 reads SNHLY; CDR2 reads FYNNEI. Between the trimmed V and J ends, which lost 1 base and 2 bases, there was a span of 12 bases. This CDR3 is CASSEDTAQPGANVLTF. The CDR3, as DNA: TGTGCCAGCAGTGAAGACACGGCCCAACCTGGGGCCAACGTCCTGACTTTC.

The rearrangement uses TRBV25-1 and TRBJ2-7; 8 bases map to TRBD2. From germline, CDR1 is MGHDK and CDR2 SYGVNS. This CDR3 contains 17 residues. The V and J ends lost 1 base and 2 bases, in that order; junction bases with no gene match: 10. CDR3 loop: CASSESGGLAATYEQYF. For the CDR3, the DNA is TGTGCCAGCAGTGAATCGGGGGGGCTAGCGGCAACCTACGAGCAGTACTTC.

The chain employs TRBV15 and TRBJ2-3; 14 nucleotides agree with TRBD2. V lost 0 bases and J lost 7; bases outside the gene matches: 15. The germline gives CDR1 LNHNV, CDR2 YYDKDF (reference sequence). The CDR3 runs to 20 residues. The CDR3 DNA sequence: TGTGCCACCAGCAGAGATCAGACTAGCGGGAGGGCCATTAGCGGTAATACGCAGTATTTT. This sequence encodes CATSRDQTSGRAISGNTQYF. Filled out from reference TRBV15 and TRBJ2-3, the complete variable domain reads DAMVIQNPRYQVTQFGKPVTLSCSQTLNHNVMYWYQQKSSQAPKLLFHYYDKDFNNEADTPDNFQSRRPNTSFCFLDIRSPGLGDTAMYLCATSRDQTSGRAISGNTQYFGPGTRLTVL.

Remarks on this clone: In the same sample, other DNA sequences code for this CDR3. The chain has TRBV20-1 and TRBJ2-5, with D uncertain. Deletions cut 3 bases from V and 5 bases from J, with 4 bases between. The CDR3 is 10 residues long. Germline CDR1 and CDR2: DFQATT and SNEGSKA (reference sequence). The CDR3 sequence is CSASVETQYF. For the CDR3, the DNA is TGCAGTGCTAGCGTCGAGACCCAGTACTTC.